These 6 T cell receptor beta chains originate from one sample sequenced in a study of T cell changes during pregnancy in multiple sclerosis. Here immunoSEQ multiplex PCR was the method, and the copy in TCRdb shows in-frame clones only, minus some. The data hold 40,000 to 45,000 clones, with less than 90% observed a single time. The input for sequencing was CD4+ T cells from peripheral blood mononuclear cells, taken in the first trimester of pregnancy. The receptor source for this set is a female donor with multiple sclerosis, enrolled in a pregnancy study.

The chain couples TRBV5-1 to TRBJ1-1, with 8 bases fitting TRBD1. The CDR3 has 13 amino acids. V gave up 4 bases and J gave up 6 bases; unmatched junction bases: 5. From germline, CDR1 is SGHRS and CDR2 YFSETQ. The CDR3 region is CASSGQGGAEAFF. In DNA, the CDR3 is TGCGCCAGCAGCGGACAGGGAGGGGCTGAAGCTTTCTTT.

This chain connects TRBV10-3 to TRBJ1-5; D call uncertain. CDR3 length: 12 amino acids. Looked up from germline, CDR1 is ENHRY and CDR2 is SYGVKD. Deletions cut 5 bases from V and 4 bases from J, with 6 bases between. CDR3 sequence (DNA): TGTGCCATCAGTTCGGGGAATCAGCCCCAGCATTTT. Translated: CAISSGNQPQHF.

The gene calls are TRBV7-9 and TRBJ2-3, with TRBD1 identical over 9 bases. J was trimmed by 3 bases and V by 5 bases; bases with no gene match: 9. CDR1 is SEHNR, CDR2 FQNEAQ, per germline (reference sequence). This CDR3 contains 16 residues. The CDR3 DNA is TGTGCCAGCAGCGACCGGACAGGGGCGAGAACAGATACGCAGTATTTT. The encoded protein is CASSDRTGARTDTQYF.

The genes are TRBV27 and TRBJ2-1; 11 positions match TRBD2. The CDR3 is 14 residues long. In germline, CDR1 is MNHEY, CDR2 SMNVEV (reference sequence). V dropped 6 bases and J dropped 6; count of bases not matched to a gene: 4. This chain's CDR3 is CASRLAGVVNEQFF. The CDR3 DNA reads TGTGCCAGCAGACTAGCGGGAGTCGTCAATGAGCAGTTCTTC.

This sequence joins TRBV27 and TRBJ2-2, with 9 bases lining up with TRBD2. The CDR3 consists of 15 residues. The germline CDR1 and CDR2 sequences are MNHEY and SMNVEV (reference sequence). The ends lost 8 bases at V and 5 bases at J; junction bases unmatched: 9. CDR3 in amino acids: CASQLTSGLTGELFF. The CDR3 region has the DNA TGTGCCAGCCAGCTTACTAGCGGGTTAACCGGGGAGCTGTTTTTT.

The chain combines TRBV9 with TRBJ2-6, with TRBD1 as a possible D gene (5 bases). There are 17 residues in the CDR3. Per the germline V gene, CDR1 is SGDLS and CDR2 is YYNGEE. V dropped 0 bases and J dropped 0 bases, with 10 bases sitting between them. Here the CDR3 DNA reads TGTGCCAGCAGCGTAGTCCCAGGGCCCTCTGGGGCCAACGTCCTGACTTTC. It translates to CASSVVPGPSGANVLTF.